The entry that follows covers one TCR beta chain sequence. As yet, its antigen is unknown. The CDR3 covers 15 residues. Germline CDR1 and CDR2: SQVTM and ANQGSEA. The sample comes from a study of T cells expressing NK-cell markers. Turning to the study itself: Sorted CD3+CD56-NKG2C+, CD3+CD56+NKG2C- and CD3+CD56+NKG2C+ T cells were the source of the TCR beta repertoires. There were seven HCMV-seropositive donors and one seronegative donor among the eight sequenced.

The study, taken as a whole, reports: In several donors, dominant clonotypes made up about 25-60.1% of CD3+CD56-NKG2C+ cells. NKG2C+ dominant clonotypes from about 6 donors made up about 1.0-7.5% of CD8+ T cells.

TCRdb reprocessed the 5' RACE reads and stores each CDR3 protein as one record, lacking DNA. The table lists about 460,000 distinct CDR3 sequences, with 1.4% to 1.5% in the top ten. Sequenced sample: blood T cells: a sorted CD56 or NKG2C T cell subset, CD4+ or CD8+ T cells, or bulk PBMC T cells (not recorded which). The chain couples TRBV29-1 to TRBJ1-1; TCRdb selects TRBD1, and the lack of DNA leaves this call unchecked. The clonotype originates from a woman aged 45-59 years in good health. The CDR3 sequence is CSVRGGSRSNTEAFF.